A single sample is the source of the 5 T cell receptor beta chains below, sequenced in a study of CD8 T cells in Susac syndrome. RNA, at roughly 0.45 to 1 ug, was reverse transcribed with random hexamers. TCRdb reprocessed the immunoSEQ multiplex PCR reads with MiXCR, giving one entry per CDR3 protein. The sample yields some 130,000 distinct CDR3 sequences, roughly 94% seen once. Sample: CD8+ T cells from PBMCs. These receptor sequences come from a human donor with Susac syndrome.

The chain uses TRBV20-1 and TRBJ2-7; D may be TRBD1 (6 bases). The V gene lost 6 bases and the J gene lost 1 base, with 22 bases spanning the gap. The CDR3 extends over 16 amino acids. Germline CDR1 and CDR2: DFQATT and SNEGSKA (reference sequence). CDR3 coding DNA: TGCAGTGCAGAAGAGGTTCACAGGGCCTCTTCCTACGAGCAGTACTTC. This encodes CSAEEVHRASSYEQYF.

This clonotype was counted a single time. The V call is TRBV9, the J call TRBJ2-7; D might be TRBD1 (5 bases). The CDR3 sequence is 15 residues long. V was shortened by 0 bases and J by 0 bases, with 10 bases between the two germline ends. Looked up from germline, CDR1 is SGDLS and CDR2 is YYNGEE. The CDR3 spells CASSVAQGLSYEQYF. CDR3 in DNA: TGTGCCAGCAGCGTAGCCCAGGGCCTCTCCTACGAGCAGTACTTC. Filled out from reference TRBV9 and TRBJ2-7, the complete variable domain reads DSGVTQTPKHLITATGQRVTLRCSPRSGDLSVYWYQQSLDQGLQFLIQYYNGEERAKGNILERFSAQQFPDLHSELNLSSLELGDSALYFCASSVAQGLSYEQYFGPGTRLTVT.

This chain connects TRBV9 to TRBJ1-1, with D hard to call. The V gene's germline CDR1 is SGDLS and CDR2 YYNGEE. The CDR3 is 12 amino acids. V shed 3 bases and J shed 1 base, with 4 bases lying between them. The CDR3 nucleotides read TGTGCCAGCAGCGCTAAGAACACTGAAGCTTTCTTT. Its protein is CASSAKNTEAFF.

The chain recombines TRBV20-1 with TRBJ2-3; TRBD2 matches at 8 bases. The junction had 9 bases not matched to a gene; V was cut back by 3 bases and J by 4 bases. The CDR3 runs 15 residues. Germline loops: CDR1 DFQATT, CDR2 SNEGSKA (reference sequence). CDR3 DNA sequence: TGCAGTGCTAGGGGGACGGGAGGGCCCCCAGATACGCAGTATTTT. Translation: CSARGTGGPPDTQYF.

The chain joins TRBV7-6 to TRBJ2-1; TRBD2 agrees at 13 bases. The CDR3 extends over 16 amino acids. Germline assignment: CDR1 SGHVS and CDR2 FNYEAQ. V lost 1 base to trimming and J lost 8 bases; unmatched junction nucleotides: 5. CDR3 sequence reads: CASSLGTSGRGDEQFF. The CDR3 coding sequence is TGTGCCAGCAGCTTAGGCACTAGCGGGAGGGGGGATGAGCAGTTCTTC.